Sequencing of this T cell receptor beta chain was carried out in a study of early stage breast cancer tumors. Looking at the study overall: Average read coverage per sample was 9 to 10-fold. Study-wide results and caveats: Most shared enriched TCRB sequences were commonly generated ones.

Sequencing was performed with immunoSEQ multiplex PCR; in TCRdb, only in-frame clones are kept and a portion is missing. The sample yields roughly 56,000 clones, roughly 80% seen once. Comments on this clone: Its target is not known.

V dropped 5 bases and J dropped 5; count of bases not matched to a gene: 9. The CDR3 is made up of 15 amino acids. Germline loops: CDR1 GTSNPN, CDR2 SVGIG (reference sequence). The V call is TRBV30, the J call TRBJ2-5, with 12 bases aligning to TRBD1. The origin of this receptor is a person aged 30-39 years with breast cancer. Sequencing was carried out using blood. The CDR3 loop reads CAWATGQGALETQYF. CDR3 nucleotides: TGTGCCTGGGCAACGGGACAGGGGGCTTTGGAGACCCAGTACTTC.